This is a list of T cell receptor beta chains from one sample in a study of T cells in narcolepsy. Using immunoSEQ multiplex PCR, the repertoire was profiled, and TCRdb retains in-frame clones only, with some absent. The sample consists of about 15,000 clones, about 85% of them appearing once. Sequenced input: memory (CD45RA-) CD4+ T cells from blood. The receptor source for this set is a human donor in good health. The CDR3 runs from the conserved cysteine through the conserved F or W. A D gene is named only where the DNA matches it firmly. Where a row states a size, it is once, few, many or the class of an expanded clone; other rows omit it.

NA,TRBV30,TRBJ2-4,NA,13,CACHRSQWDIQYF,TGTGCCTGCCACCGGTCCCAGTGGGACATTCAGTACTTC
NA,TRBV9,TRBJ1-1,NA,14,CASSALGGPAEAFF,TGTGCCAGCAGCGCCCTCGGGGGTCCCGCTGAAGCTTTCTTT
TRBD1,TRBV5-1,TRBJ1-1,NA,14,CASSVTGLGTEAFF,TGCGCCAGCAGCGTGACAGGGTTGGGAACTGAAGCTTTCTTT
TRBD1,TRBV29-1,TRBJ2-3,NA,17,CSVYTPRTGRWRDTQYF,TGCAGCGTCTACACCCCGAGGACAGGGAGATGGAGAGATACGCAGTATTTT
NA,TRBV6-5,TRBJ2-1,NA,13,CASSYGVYNEQFF,TGTGCCAGCAGTTACGGCGTCTACAATGAGCAGTTCTTC
TRBD2,TRBV7-2,TRBJ2-2,NA,16,CASSVPDGGGAGELFF,TGTGCCAGCAGCGTACCAGACGGCGGGGGGGCCGGGGAGCTGTTTTTT
TRBD1,TRBV7-2,TRBJ2-5,NA,13,CASGTARQETQYF,TGTGCCAGCGGGACAGCGAGACAAGAGACCCAGTACTTC
NA,TRBV6-1,TRBJ2-7,NA,12,CASSYYGDEQYF,TGTGCCAGCAGTTATTACGGGGACGAGCAGTACTTC
NA,TRBV7-8,TRBJ1-2,NA,13,CASSFGEGYGYTF,TGTGCCAGCAGCTTTGGGGAGGGCTATGGCTACACCTTC
NA,TRBV19,TRBJ1-5,NA,14,CASSIGRGEQPQHF,TGTGCCAGTAGTATTGGGCGGGGGGAACAGCCCCAGCATTTT
TRBD2,TRBV6-6,TRBJ2-2,NA,13,CASKGGPGGELFF,TGTGCCAGCAAGGGAGGGCCCGGCGGGGAGCTGTTTTTT
NA,TRBV5-6,TRBJ2-3,once,15,CASSYDEGRTDTQYF,TGTGCCAGCAGCTATGATGAGGGCCGCACAGATACGCAGTATTTT
TRBD1,TRBV9,TRBJ1-3,once,16,CASSLATGRSGNTIYF,TGTGCCAGCAGCCTCGCGACAGGGAGGTCTGGAAACACCATATATTTT
TRBD2,TRBV30,TRBJ2-2,NA,16,CAWNFGLSGRAGELFF,TGTGCCTGGAATTTTGGTCTTAGCGGGAGGGCCGGGGAGCTGTTTTTT
NA,TRBV4-3,TRBJ1-2,once,14,CASSQDKGLAPPTF,TGCGCCAGCAGCCAAGATAAGGGGCTAGCCCCCCCCACCTTC
NA,TRBV7-6,TRBJ2-7,NA,15,CASSRTGTPSYEQYF,TGTGCCAGCAGCCGGACCGGGACGCCTTCCTACGAGCAGTACTTC
NA,TRBV2,TRBJ1-4,NA,14,CASRADRSNEKLFF,TGTGCCAGCAGGGCGGACAGAAGTAATGAAAAACTGTTTTTT
NA,TRBV4-1,TRBJ2-3,NA,22,CASSQESRRRSLPAHPTDTQYF,TGCGCCAGCAGCCAAGAATCGCGGAGGCGTAGTTTGCCAGCCCACCCCACAGATACGCAGTATTTT
NA,TRBV7-2,TRBJ2-7,NA,14,CASSLGTGSYEQYF,TGTGCCAGCAGCCTCGGGACGGGCTCCTACGAGCAGTACTTC
TRBD1,TRBV10-3,TRBJ1-3,NA,15,CAASGQKVSGNTIYF,TGTGCCGCATCGGGACAGAAAGTCTCTGGAAACACCATATATTTT
NA,TRBV9,TRBJ2-2,NA,13,CASSVGLLGELFF,TGTGCCAGCAGCGTAGGCCTACTCGGGGAGCTGTTTTTT
TRBD1,TRBV28,TRBJ1-5,NA,13,CASLDRGKQPQHF,TGTGCCAGCCTCGACAGGGGAAAGCAGCCCCAGCATTTT